This T cell receptor (beta chain) was obtained from a study of Graves' ophthalmopathy and Graves' hyperthyroidism. Amplified TCR beta CDR3 regions were obtained using RNA transcripts as template. Amplification began with first-round RT-PCR using HTBI primers, then second-round multiplex PCR was performed. TCRdb processed the multiplex PCR reads anew with MiXCR; each CDR3 protein has one entry. The sample has around 1.1 million distinct CDR3 sequences; 35% to 45% are singletons. This clonotype was detected many times. The antigen is unknown. Study-wide points: Sensitivity reached roughly 70% and specificity under 85% when the model predicted ophthalmopathy progression.

Germline CDR1 reads SGHAT; CDR2 reads FQNNGV. The CDR3 is 12 amino acids. With 8 bases clipped from V and 6 bases from J, the junction kept 6 bases outside the gene matches. J is TRBJ2-7 and V is TRBV11-2; 8 nucleotides align to TRBD1. Sequences were obtained from peripheral blood or thyroid tissue (not recorded which). The TCR comes from an adult man with Graves' hyperthyroidism. For the CDR3, the DNA is TGTGCCAGCGCAGGGGGCAGGGCCGAGCAGTACTTC. It specifies CASAGGRAEQYF.